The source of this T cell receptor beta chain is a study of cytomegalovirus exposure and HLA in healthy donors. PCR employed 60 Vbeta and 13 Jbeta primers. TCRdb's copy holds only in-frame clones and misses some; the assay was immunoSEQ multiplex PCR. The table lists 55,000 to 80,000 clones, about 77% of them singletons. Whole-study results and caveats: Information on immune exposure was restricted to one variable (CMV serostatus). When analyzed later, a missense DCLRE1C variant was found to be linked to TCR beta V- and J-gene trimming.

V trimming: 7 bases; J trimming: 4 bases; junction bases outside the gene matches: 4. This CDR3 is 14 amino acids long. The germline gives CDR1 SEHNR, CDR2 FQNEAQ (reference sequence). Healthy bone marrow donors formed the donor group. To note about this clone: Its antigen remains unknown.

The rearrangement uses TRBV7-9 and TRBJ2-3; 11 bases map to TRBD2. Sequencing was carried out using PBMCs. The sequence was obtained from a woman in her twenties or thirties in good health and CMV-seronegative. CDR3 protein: CASMIAGGADTQYF. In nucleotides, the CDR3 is TGTGCCAGCATGATAGCGGGGGGGGCAGATACGCAGTATTTT.